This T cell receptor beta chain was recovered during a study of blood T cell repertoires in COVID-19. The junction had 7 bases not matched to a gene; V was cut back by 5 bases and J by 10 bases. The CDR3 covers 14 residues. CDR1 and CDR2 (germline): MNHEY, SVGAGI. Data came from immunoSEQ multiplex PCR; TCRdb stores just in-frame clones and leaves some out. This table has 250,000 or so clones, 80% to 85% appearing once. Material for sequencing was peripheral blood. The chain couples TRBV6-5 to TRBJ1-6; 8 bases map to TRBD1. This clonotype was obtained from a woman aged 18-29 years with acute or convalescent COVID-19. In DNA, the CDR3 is TGTGCCAGCAGTCGAGACAGGGGTTGGTCACCCCTCCACTTT. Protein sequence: CASSRDRGWSPLHF.